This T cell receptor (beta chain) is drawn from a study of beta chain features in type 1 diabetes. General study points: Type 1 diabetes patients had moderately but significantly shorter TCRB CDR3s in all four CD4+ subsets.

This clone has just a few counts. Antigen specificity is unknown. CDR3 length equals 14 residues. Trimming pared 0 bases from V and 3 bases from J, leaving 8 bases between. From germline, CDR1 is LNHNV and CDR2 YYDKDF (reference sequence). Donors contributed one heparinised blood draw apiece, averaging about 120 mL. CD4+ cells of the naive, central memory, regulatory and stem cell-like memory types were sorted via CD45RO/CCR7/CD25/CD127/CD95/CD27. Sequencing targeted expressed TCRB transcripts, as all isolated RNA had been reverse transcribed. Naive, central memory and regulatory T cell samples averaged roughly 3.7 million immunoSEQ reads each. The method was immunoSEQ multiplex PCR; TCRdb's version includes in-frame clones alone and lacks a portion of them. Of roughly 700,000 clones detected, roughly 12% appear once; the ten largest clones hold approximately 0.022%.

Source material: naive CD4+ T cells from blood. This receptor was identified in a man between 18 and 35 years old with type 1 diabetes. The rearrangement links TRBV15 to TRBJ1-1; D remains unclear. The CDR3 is CATSREDGDTEAFF. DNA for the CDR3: TGTGCCACCAGCAGAGAGGACGGTGACACTGAAGCTTTCTTT. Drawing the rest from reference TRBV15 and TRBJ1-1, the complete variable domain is DAMVIQNPRYQVTQFGKPVTLSCSQTLNHNVMYWYQQKSSQAPKLLFHYYDKDFNNEADTPDNFQSRRPNTSFCFLDIRSPGLGDTAMYLCATSREDGDTEAFFGQGTRLTVV.